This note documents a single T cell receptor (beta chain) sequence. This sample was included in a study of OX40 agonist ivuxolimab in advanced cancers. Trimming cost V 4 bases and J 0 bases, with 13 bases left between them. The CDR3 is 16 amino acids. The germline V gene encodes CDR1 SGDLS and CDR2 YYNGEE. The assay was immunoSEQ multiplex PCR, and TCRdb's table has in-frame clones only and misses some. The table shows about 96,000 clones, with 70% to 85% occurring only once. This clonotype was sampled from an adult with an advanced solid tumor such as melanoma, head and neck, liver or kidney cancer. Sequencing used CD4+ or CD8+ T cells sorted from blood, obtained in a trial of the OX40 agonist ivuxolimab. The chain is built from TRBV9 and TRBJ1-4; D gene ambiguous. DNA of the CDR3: TGTGCCAGCAGCCCCCGCCCCGTTGCAACTAATGAAAAACTGTTTTTT. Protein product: CASSPRPVATNEKLFF.